The subject of this entry is one T cell receptor (beta chain). Its antigen is unidentified. It was into CD45RA+ naive and CD45RA-negative memory subsets that the CD4+ cells were split. This sample is part of a study of shared clonotypes between healthy human individuals. Study background: Each donor had three CD4 naive, three CD4 memory, two CD8 naive and one CD8 memory plate. General study points: Four donors had 4% to 6.5% of their naive CD4 clonotypes in common.

Trimming took off 8 bases at V and 6 bases at J, with 25 bases between the two ends. CDR1 and CDR2 from the germline V gene are MDHEN and SYDVKM. The CDR3 length is 17 residues. Sequencing used immunoSEQ multiplex PCR; TCRdb keeps in-frame clones, though not all of them. Of about 640,000 clones in the sample, more than 70% are singletons; the top ten hold 1.8%. The receptor comes from a young woman in good health. Sequencing used memory CD4+ T cells sorted from blood. Subset here: CD45RA-negative fraction. V usage is TRBV28 and J usage is TRBJ1-4; D gene unclear. CDR3 loop: CASALYRSSPADEKLFF. The CDR3 DNA is TGTGCCAGCGCCCTGTACAGATCTTCCCCCGCCGATGAAAAACTGTTTTTT.